The clone carrying this T cell receptor beta chain showed up just a few times. No antigen is known for it. Other DNA sequences in the sample encode the same CDR3. Germline V gene data show CDR1 as MNHNY and CDR2 as SVGAGI (reference sequence). The CDR3 covers 12 residues. V was cut by 4 bases and J by 8 bases, with 8 bases left in between. These data come from a study of shared clonotypes between healthy human individuals. Study findings and constraints: In several donors, about 5% of naive CD4 clonotypes appeared in common.

Replicate PCRs from sorted subsets contained roughly 190 ng DNA, which is roughly 30,000 T cell genomes. Data came from immunoSEQ multiplex PCR; TCRdb stores just in-frame clones and leaves some out. The data show about 1 million clones, with about 70% seen just once and about 1.5% held by the top ten. Healthy HIV-negative adults without recent acute infections or vaccinations served as donors. Subsets obtained from CD4+ cells comprised CD45RA+ naive and CD45RA-negative memory cells. Source material: memory CD4+ T cells sorted from blood. Subset indicated: CD45RA-negative fraction. The chain links TRBV6-6 to TRBJ2-2, with D tentatively TRBD1 (6 bases). The clonotype was recovered from a man aged 18 to 30 in good health. This chain's CDR3 is CASSSGTGELFF. The CDR3 nucleotides read TGTGCCAGCAGTTCCGGGACAGGGGAGCTGTTTTTT.